Below are 18 T cell receptor beta chains sequenced from a single sample in a study of T cell responses to AZD1222 COVID-19 vaccine. Sequenced by immunoSEQ multiplex PCR; TCRdb stores in-frame clones only, minus some. The table shows 180,000 or so clones, with about 86% occurring only once. This material consisted of peripheral blood, taken on day 0 of AZD1222 vaccination. These TCRs come from an adult in good health.

The genes are TRBV28 and TRBJ1-4; the D gene is possibly TRBD1 (5 bases). Germline V gene lookup returns CDR1 MDHEN and CDR2 SYDVKM. The CDR3 totals 15 residues. V dropped 1 base and J dropped 8 bases, with 14 bases sitting between them. The CDR3 here is CASSLFRGIGEKLFF. The CDR3 DNA is TGTGCCAGCAGTTTATTTCGGGGGATAGGGGAAAAACTGTTTTTT.

The chain recombines TRBV29-1 with TRBJ2-3; D is undetermined. In germline, CDR1 is SQVTM, CDR2 ANQGSEA. The CDR3 length is 14 residues. V was clipped by 8 bases and J by 1 base, with 16 bases between them. DNA of the CDR3: TGCAGCACTCACTTAGGGTGGGGCACAGATACGCAGTATTTT. Amino acids: CSTHLGWGTDTQYF.

For the CDR3, the DNA is TGCGCCAGCAGCGACTTCAGGAACACTGAAGCTTTCTTT. This gives the protein CASSDFRNTEAFF. V and J are TRBV10-1 and TRBJ1-1; no definite D call. The germline gives CDR1 WNHNN, CDR2 SYGVQD (reference sequence). Trimming stripped 6 bases from V and 1 base from J, with 9 bases between. The CDR3 spans 13 residues.

The chain couples TRBV5-5 to TRBJ1-1; a possible D gene is TRBD1 (5 bases). The CDR3 covers 16 residues. Germline CDR1 and CDR2: SGHKS and YYEKEE (reference sequence). V lost 4 bases and J lost 1, with 17 bases in between. The CDR3 DNA reads as TGTGCCAGCAGCCGGAACCCCAGACAGACGAACACTGAAGCTTTCTTT. It is translated as CASSRNPRQTNTEAFF. The whole variable domain, filled in from reference TRBV5-5 and TRBJ1-1, reads DAGVTQSPTHLIKTRGQQVTLRCSPISGHKSVSWYQQVLGQGPQFIFQYYEKEERGRGNFPDRFSARQFPNYSSELNVNALLLGDSALYLCASSRNPRQTNTEAFFGQGTRLTVV.

The chain has TRBV18 and TRBJ2-5; 7 bases agree with TRBD1. With V trimmed by 3 bases and J by 5 bases, 6 bases remained unmatched. The CDR3 sequence is 14 residues long. Germline CDR1 KGHSH, CDR2 LQKENI. The DNA for the CDR3 is TGTGCCAGCTCACCCAACAGGGGTGGGGAGACCCAGTACTTC. Amino acid sequence: CASSPNRGGETQYF.

The chain joins TRBV28 to TRBJ2-7; 9 bases align to TRBD1. CDR3 length equals 14 residues. V lost 5 bases, J lost 1 base, and 3 bases stayed unmatched. Germline V lookup: CDR1 MDHEN, CDR2 SYDVKM. CDR3 amino acids: CASSPGTGSYEQYF. CDR3 bases: TGTGCCAGCAGTCCCGGGACAGGGTCCTACGAGCAGTACTTC.

V and J are TRBV7-9 and TRBJ2-5, with D possibly being TRBD1 or TRBD2 (7 bases each). Between the trimmed V and J ends, which lost 4 bases and 4 bases, there was a span of 22 bases. CDR1 is SEHNR and CDR2 is FQNEAQ in the germline V gene (reference sequence). CDR3 length equals 17 residues. For the CDR3, the DNA is TGTGCCAGCAGCTACCCCTTAGGGGAGGGGGCGAGAGAGACCCAGTACTTC. It encodes CASSYPLGEGARETQYF.

The V gene is TRBV5-4, the J gene TRBJ1-2; the D is unclear. Germline V gives CDR1 SGHNT, CDR2 YYREEE (reference sequence). Trimming removed 7 bases at V and 2 bases at J, with 9 bases between. This CDR3 comprises 12 residues. As DNA, the CDR3 is TGTGCCAGCGGAGCGGGCAACTATGGCTACACCTTC. Translated, it gives CASGAGNYGYTF.

This clone was seen more than once but under ten times. Relative to the germline gene, one junction end is altered; a read error may explain this. The genes are TRBV7-6 and TRBJ2-7; possible D gene TRBD2, 5 bases. The CDR3 length is 15 residues. From germline, CDR1 is SGHVS and CDR2 FNYEAQ. The CDR3, as DNA: TGTGCCAGCAGCGTAGCGACCGGGCCCTCCTACGAGCAGTACTTC. Its translation: CASSVATGPSYEQYF. Full variable domain (remainder filled in from reference TRBV7-6 and TRBJ2-7): GAGVSQSPRYKVTKRGQDVALRCDPISGHVSLYWYRQALGQGPEFLTYFNYEAQQDKSGLPNDRFSAERPEGSISTLTIQRTEQRDSAMYRCASSVATGPSYEQYFGPGTRLTVT.

The J gene is TRBJ1-1, the V gene TRBV5-6; the match to TRBD1 covers 9 bases. CDR1 is SGHDT, CDR2 YYEEEE, per germline. V shed 3 bases and J 4 bases; nucleotides not matched to a gene: 7. The CDR3 is made up of 15 amino acids. The CDR3 DNA reads TGTGCCAGCAGCTCACTTAGGGACAGGGCCACTGAAGCTTTCTTT. Residues: CASSSLRDRATEAFF.

This chain links TRBV6-5 with TRBJ2-2; D is undetermined. V was clipped by 7 bases and J by 8 bases, with 20 bases between them. Germline V gives CDR1 MNHEY, CDR2 SVGAGI. This CDR3 is built from 15 residues. The CDR3 loop reads CASTHLTGPTGELFF. Here the CDR3 DNA reads TGTGCCAGCACCCACCTCACCGGGCCAACGGGGGAGCTGTTTTTT.

CDR3 region: CSVEGTSRRGYTF. In DNA form, the CDR3 reads TGCAGCGTTGAAGGAACTAGCCGGCGGGGCTACACCTTC. The J gene is TRBJ1-2, the V gene TRBV29-1; D gene ambiguous. Trimming took 1 base from V and 8 from J, leaving 14 bases between them. The CDR3 extends over 13 amino acids. Germline V lookup: CDR1 SQVTM, CDR2 ANQGSEA.

V gene TRBV23-1 combines with J gene TRBJ1-1; D is perhaps TRBD1 (5 bases). TRBV23-1 qualifies as an ORF whose function is uncertain. V was shortened by 2 bases and J by 1 base, with 17 bases between the two germline ends. The CDR3 length is 17 residues. The DNA of the CDR3 is TGCGCCAGCAGTCAACACCCCAGGGTGGTCCGGAACACTGAAGCTTTCTTT. Translating it yields CASSQHPRVVRNTEAFF.

This chain joins TRBV7-9 and TRBJ1-3; D unclear. The CDR3 loop spans 12 amino acids. The ends were cut back, 5 bases at V and 4 bases at J, with 6 bases in the middle. Per germline, CDR1 SEHNR and CDR2 FQNEAQ (reference sequence). The CDR3 loop is CASSTLGNTIYF. CDR3 in DNA: TGTGCCAGCAGCACACTAGGAAACACCATATATTTT.

This chain joins TRBV19 and TRBJ1-1; D uncertain. The CDR3 is 14 amino acids. V lost 5 bases to trimming and J lost 0 bases, with 10 bases between them. CDR1 LNHDA and CDR2 SQIVND come from the germline V gene (reference sequence). CDR3 amino acids: CASSVEGMNTEAFF. In nucleotides, the CDR3 is TGTGCCAGTAGTGTGGAGGGTATGAACACTGAAGCTTTCTTT.

This clone was recorded once. This chain connects TRBV9 to TRBJ1-1; TRBD1 matches at 8 bases. The CDR3 totals 14 residues. Germline-derived CDR1 and CDR2 are SGDLS and YYNGEE. After removal of 4 bases from V and 3 bases from J, the junction contained 5 bases not matched to a gene. This chain's CDR3 is CASSTTGEDTEAFF. As DNA, the CDR3 is TGTGCCAGCAGCACGACAGGGGAGGACACTGAAGCTTTCTTT.

The V call is TRBV19, the J call TRBJ1-2; 7 bases are shared with TRBD1. The CDR3 has 13 amino acids. CDR1 LNHDA and CDR2 SQIVND come from the germline V gene (reference sequence). V lost 7 bases, J lost 3 bases, and 5 bases stayed unmatched. CDR3: CASITGTDYGYTF. CDR3 coding DNA: TGTGCCAGTATAACCGGGACAGACTATGGCTACACCTTC.

The chain has TRBV9 and TRBJ2-7; D not certain. The CDR3 runs to 15 residues. Germline CDR1 is SGDLS and CDR2 is YYNGEE. Trimming stripped 0 bases from V and 2 bases from J, with 12 bases between. In DNA, the CDR3 is TGTGCCAGCAGCGTAGATTCGTTCGGACCCTACGAGCAGTACTTC. It encodes CASSVDSFGPYEQYF.